This T cell receptor beta chain was identified during a study of blood T cell repertoires in COVID-19 (dated by TCRdb to about 2020). Study-wide context: Samples from collaborators originated in the United States, Italy and Spain and spanned both the acute and convalescent phases of COVID-19. The material from the prospective study consisted of cDNA or gDNA derived from T cells, B-cell-depleted T cells, or PBMCs. Deeply sampled blood TCRbeta repertoires from subjects exposed to, actively infected with, or recovered from COVID-19 were included in the dataset. A freely available public database, intended as a resource for researchers studying the immune response to SARS-CoV-2, is where the repertoires were released. The samples were drawn from the first 160 participants of the ongoing ImmuneRACE study and from more than 1,000 subjects provided by 6 global collaborators. Nearly every sample came with metadata listing a de-identified subject ID, COVID-19 status, age in years and sex. HLA class I and class II types, where available, came from metadata supplied by the sample provider rather than from assay-based typing.

Participants in the prospective study were aged about 18 to 95 years, lived in 24 United States geographic areas, and enrolled through a virtual design. Cohort assignment in the prospective study relied on participant-reported clinical history from a screening survey and a study questionnaire. Recovered participants in ImmuneRACE Cohort 3 were defined by two consecutive negative NP/OP PCR tests, clearance by a healthcare professional, or resolution of symptoms. Each participant in the prospective study had whole blood, serum and a nasopharyngeal or oropharyngeal swab collected by mobile phlebotomists. Participants in the prospective study had the option to provide additional blood draws and questionnaires over a roughly 2-month period. Prospective study blood samples were shipped either frozen or at room temperature before DNA extraction. TCRbeta CDR3 regions were amplified from genomic DNA by means of the immunoSEQ Assay, a bias-controlled multiplex PCR. As for how the authors treated the data: Within the assay, amplification of reference gene primers was used to estimate how many nucleated cells each sample contained. To quantify the absolute abundance of each unique TCRbeta CDR3 rearrangement, sequence reads were collapsed and filtered. Productive Simpson clonality was computed per sample as the square root of Simpson's diversity index over productive rearrangements. What TCRdb holds here is the immuneACCESS table cut down to in-frame rearrangements. Part of the clones is not present; checked against another copy, under half of the missing clones reflect an unresolved V gene, and the others are unexplained. D and trimming were read from the DNA, whereas the V and J calls and clone size are those reported in that table. In all, the sample holds around 150,000 clones, and about three quarters of those were seen once. The biggest ten clones account for 2.5% to 3.5% of the sample.

What the study reported, not specific to this receptor: How much clinical and demographic metadata was included differed by source and by participant, and the metadata was provided uncurated.

Taken from the germline V gene (reference sequence), the CDR1 and CDR2 loops are SEHNR and FQNEAQ. Including cysteine and phenylalanine, the CDR3 has 15 amino acids. The kept DNA is CDR3 alone, 45 bases in frame from the first base. Trimming removed 3 bases from V and 10 bases from J; the gene matches leave 5 bases unexplained. A note on this clone: Its antigen is currently not known. No much larger clone exists at a distance of one base, and base qualities are not known.

Sample: PBMCs or T cells enriched from blood (not recorded which). The receptor comes from a woman aged 45 to 65 who had recovered from COVID-19. The chain is encoded by TRBV7-9 joined to TRBJ2-1; the central 14 bases match TRBD2. The CDR3 reads CASSFGLAGGREQFF. The sequence in DNA is TGTGCCAGCAGCTTCGGACTAGCGGGAGGTAGGGAGCAGTTCTTC.